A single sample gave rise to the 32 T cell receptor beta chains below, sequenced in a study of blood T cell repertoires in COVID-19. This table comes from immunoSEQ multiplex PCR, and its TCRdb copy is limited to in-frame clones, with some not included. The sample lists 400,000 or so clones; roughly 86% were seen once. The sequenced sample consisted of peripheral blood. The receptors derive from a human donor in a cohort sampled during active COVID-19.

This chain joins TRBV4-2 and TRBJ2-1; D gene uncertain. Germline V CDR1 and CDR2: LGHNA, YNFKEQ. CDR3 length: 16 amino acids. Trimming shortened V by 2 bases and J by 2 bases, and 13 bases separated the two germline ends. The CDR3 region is CASSQPASDPYNEQFF. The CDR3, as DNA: TGTGCCAGCAGCCAACCCGCCAGTGATCCCTACAATGAGCAGTTCTTC.

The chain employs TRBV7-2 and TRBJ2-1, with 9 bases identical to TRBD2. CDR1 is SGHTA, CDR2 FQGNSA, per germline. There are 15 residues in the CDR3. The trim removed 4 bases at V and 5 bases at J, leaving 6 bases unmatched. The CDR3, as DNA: TGTGCCAGCAGCTCCCCGGGACTAGCTCACAATGAGCAGTTCTTC. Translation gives CASSSPGLAHNEQFF.

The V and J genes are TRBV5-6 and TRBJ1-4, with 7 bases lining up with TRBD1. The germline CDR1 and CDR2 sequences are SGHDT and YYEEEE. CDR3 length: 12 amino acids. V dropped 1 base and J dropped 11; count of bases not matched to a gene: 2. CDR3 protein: CASSLTGDKLFF. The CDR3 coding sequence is TGTGCCAGCAGCTTGACAGGGGACAAACTGTTTTTT.

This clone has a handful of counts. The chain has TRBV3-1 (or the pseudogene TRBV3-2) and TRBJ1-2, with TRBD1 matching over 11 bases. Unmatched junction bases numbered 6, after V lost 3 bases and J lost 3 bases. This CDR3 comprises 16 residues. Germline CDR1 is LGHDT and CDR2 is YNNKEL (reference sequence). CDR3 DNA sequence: TGTGCCAGCAGCCAGACTCCGGGACAGGGGGACTATGGCTACACCTTC. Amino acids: CASSQTPGQGDYGYTF.

The CDR3 region has the DNA TGTGCCAGCAGCGTAGGGGGCGCCGGGGGCGGGGAGCTGTTTTTT. Amino acid sequence: CASSVGGAGGGELFF. The rearrangement joins TRBV9 to TRBJ2-2, with D possibly TRBD2 on 6 matching bases. The CDR3 totals 15 residues. Trimming removed 0 bases at V and 7 bases at J, with 13 bases between. Germline V CDR1 and CDR2: SGDLS, YYNGEE.

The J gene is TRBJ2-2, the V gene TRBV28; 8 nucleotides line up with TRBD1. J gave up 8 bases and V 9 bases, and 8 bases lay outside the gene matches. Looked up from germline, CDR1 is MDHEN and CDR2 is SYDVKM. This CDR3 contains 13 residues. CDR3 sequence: CASETGDRGELFF. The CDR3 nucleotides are TGTGCCAGTGAGACAGGGGATAGGGGGGAGCTGTTTTTT.

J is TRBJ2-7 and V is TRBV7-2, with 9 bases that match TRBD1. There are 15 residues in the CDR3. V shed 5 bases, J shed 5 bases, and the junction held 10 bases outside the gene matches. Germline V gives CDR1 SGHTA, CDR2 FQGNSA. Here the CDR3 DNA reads TGTGCCAGCAGCCTTATCTCGGACAGGGGCCACGAGCAGTACTTC. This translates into CASSLISDRGHEQYF.

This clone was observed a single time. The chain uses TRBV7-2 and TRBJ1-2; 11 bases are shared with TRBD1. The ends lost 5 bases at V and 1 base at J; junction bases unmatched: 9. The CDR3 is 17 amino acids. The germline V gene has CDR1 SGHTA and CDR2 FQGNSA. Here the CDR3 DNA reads TGTGCCAGCAGCCCCCGGGACAGGGGGTCATTTAACTATGGCTACACCTTC. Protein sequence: CASSPRDRGSFNYGYTF.

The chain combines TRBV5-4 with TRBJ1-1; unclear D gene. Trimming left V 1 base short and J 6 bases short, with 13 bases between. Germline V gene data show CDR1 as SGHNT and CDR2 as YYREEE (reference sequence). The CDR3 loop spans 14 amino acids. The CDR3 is CASSLPQESSEAFF. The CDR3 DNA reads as TGTGCCAGCAGCTTGCCTCAGGAAAGCTCTGAAGCTTTCTTT.

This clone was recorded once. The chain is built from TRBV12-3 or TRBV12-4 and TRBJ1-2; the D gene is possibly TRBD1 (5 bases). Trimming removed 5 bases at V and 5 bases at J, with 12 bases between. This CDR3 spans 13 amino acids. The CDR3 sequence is CASSPDGQYGYTF. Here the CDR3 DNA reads TGTGCCAGCAGTCCGGACGGACAATATGGCTACACCTTC.

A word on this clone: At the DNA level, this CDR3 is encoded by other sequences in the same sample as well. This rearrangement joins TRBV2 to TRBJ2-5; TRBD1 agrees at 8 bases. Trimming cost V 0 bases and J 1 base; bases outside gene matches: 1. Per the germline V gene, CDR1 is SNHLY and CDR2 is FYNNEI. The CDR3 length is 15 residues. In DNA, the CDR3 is TGTGCCAGCAGTGAAGCCGGGACAGGCCAAGAGACCCAGTACTTC. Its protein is CASSEAGTGQETQYF.

The CDR3, as DNA: TGTGCCAGCAGCTCCAAGGGACTAGTCACAGAGACCCAGTACTTC. Its protein product is CASSSKGLVTETQYF. This rearrangement joins TRBV7-7 to TRBJ2-5, with 8 bases fitting TRBD2. Per germline, CDR1 SSHAT and CDR2 FNYEAQ (reference sequence). Trimming removed 4 bases from V and 4 bases from J; junction bases left unmatched: 8. This CDR3 is 15 amino acids long.

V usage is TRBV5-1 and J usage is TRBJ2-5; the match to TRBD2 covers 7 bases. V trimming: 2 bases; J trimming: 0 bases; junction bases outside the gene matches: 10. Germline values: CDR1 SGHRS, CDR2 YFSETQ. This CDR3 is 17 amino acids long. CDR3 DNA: TGCGCCAGCAGCTTCTCCTACATCGGGGGGAACCAAGAGACCCAGTACTTC. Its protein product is CASSFSYIGGNQETQYF.

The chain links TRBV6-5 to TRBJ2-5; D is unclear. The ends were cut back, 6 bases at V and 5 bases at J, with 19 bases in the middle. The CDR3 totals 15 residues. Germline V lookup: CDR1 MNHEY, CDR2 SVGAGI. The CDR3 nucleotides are TGTGCCAGCAGCGCCGCGGCCTCGTATTCGGAGACCCAGTACTTC. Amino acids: CASSAAASYSETQYF.

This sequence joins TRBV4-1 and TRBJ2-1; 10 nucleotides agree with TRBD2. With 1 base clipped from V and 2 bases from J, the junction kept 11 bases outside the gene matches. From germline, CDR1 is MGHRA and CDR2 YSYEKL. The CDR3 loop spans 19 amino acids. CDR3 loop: CASSQGHLSGGLTYNEQFF. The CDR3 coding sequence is TGCGCCAGCAGCCAAGGGCACCTTAGCGGGGGGCTAACCTACAATGAGCAGTTCTTC.

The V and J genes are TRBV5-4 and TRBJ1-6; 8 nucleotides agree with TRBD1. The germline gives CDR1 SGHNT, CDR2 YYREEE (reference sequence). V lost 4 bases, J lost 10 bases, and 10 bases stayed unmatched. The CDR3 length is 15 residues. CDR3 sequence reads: CASSTEDRGGSPLHF. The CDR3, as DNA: TGTGCCAGCAGCACTGAAGACAGGGGTGGATCACCCCTCCACTTT. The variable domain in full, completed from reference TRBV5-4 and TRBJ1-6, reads ETGVTQSPTHLIKTRGQQVTLRCSSQSGHNTVSWYQQALGQGPQFIFQYYREEENGRGNFPPRFSGLQFPNYSSELNVNALELDDSALYLCASSTEDRGGSPLHFGNGTRLTVT.

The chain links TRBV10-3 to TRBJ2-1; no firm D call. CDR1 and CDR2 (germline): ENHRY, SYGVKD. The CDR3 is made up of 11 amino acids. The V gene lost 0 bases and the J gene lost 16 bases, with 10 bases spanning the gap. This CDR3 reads CAISESGTQFF. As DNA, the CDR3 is TGTGCCATCAGTGAGTCGGGCACCCAATTCTTC.

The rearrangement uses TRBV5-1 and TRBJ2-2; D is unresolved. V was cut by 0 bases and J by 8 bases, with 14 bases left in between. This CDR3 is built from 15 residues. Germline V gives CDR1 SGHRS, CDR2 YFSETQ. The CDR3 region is CASSLVEFLRGELFF. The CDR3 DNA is TGCGCCAGCAGCTTGGTCGAGTTCCTTCGGGGGGAGCTGTTTTTT.

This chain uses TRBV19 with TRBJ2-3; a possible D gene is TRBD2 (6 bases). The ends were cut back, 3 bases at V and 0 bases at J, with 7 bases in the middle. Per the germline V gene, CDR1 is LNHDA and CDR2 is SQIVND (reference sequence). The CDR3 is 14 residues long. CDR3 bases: TGTGCCAGTAGTATGGGGACTAGCACAGATACGCAGTATTTT. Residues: CASSMGTSTDTQYF.

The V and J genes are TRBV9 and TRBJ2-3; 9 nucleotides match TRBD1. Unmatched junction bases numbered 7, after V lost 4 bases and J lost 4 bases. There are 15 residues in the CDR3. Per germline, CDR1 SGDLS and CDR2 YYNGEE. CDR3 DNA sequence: TGTGCCAGCAGCCGGGGACAGGGTGGATCAGATACGCAGTATTTT. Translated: CASSRGQGGSDTQYF.

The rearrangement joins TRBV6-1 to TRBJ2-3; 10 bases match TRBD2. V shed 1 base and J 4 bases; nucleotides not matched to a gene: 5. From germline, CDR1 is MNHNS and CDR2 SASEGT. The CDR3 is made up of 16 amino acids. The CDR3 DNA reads TGTGCCAGCAGTGAAGGAGTAGCGGGGGGAGCAGATACGCAGTATTTT. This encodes CASSEGVAGGADTQYF.

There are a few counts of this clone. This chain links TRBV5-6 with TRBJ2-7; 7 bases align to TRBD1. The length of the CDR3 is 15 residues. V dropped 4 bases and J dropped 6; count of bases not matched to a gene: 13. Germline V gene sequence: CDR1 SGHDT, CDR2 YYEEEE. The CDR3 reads CASSATGSGRPEQYF. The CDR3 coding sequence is TGTGCCAGCAGCGCGACAGGGAGTGGGCGCCCCGAGCAGTACTTC. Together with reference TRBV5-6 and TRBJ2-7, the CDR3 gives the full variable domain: DAGVTQSPTHLIKTRGQQVTLRCSPKSGHDTVSWYQQALGQGPQFIFQYYEEEERQRGNFPDRFSGHQFPNYSSELNVNALLLGDSALYLCASSATGSGRPEQYFGPGTRLTVT.

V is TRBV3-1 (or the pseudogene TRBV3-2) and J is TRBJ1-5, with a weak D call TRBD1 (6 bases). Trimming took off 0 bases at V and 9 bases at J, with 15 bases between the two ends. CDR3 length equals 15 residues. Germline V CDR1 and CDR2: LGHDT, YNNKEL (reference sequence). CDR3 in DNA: TGTGCCAGCAGCCAAGATGTTTGGGGAGGGGGGCCCCAGCATTTT. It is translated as CASSQDVWGGGPQHF.

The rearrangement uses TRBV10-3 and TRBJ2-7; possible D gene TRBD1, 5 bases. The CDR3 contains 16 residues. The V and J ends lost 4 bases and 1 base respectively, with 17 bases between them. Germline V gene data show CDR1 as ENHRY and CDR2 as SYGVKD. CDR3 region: CAISVSETDNSYEQYF. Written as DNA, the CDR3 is TGTGCCATCAGTGTTTCCGAGACAGATAATTCCTACGAGCAGTACTTC.

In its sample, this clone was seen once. The CDR3 nucleotides are TGTGCCACCAGTGACCGGGGACAGATCTGGGGCTACACCTTC. This sequence encodes CATSDRGQIWGYTF. The genes are TRBV24-1 and TRBJ1-2; TRBD1 matches 7 bases. Germline V lookup: CDR1 KGHDR, CDR2 SFDVKD. V trimming: 4 bases; J trimming: 8 bases; junction bases outside the gene matches: 9. The CDR3 runs 14 residues.

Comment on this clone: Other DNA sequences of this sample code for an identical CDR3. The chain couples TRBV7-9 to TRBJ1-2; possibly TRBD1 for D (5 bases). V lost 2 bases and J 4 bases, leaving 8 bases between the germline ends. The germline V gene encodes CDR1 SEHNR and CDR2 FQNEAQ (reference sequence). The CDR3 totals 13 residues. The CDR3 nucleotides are TGTGCCAGCAGCTTAACAGGAATCTATGGCTACACCTTC. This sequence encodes CASSLTGIYGYTF.

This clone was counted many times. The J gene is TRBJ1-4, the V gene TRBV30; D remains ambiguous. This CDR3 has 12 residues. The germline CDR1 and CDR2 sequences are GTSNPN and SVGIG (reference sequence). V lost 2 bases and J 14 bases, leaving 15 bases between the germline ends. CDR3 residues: CAWSHSGRKLFF. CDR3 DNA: TGTGCCTGGAGTCATAGCGGTAGGAAGCTGTTTTTT.

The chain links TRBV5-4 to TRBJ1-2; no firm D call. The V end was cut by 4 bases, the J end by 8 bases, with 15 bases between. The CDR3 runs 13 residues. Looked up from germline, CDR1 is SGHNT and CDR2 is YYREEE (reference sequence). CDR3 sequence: CASSLIQVLGYTF. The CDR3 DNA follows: TGTGCCAGCAGCCTTATCCAGGTTCTGGGCTACACCTTC. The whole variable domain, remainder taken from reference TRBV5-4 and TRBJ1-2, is ETGVTQSPTHLIKTRGQQVTLRCSSQSGHNTVSWYQQALGQGPQFIFQYYREEENGRGNFPPRFSGLQFPNYSSELNVNALELDDSALYLCASSLIQVLGYTFGSGTRLTVV.

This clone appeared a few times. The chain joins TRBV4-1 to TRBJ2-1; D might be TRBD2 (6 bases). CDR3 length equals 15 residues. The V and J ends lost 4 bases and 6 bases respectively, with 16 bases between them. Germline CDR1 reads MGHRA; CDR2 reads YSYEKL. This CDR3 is CASSLYNSGINEQFF. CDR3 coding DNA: TGCGCCAGCAGCCTCTACAATAGCGGAATCAATGAGCAGTTCTTC.

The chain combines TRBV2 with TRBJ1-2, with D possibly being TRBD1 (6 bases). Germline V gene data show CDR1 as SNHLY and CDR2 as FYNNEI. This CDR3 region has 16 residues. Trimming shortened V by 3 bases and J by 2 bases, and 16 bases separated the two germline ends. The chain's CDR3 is CASSDFGQSANYGYTF. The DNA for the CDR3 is TGTGCCAGCAGTGATTTTGGACAGTCCGCAAACTATGGCTACACCTTC.

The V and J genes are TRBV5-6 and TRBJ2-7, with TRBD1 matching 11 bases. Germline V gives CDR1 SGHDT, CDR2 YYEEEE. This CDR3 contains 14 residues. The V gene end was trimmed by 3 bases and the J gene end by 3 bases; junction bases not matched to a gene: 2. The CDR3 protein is CASSSGQGDYEQYF. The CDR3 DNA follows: TGTGCCAGCAGCTCGGGACAGGGGGACTACGAGCAGTACTTC. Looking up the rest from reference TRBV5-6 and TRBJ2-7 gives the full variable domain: DAGVTQSPTHLIKTRGQQVTLRCSPKSGHDTVSWYQQALGQGPQFIFQYYEEEERQRGNFPDRFSGHQFPNYSSELNVNALLLGDSALYLCASSSGQGDYEQYFGPGTRLTVT.

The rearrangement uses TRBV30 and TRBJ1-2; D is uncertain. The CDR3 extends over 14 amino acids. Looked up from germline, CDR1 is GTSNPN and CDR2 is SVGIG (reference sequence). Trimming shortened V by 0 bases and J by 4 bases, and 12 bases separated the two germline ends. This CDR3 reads CAWSVGHSGYGYTF. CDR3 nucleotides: TGTGCCTGGAGTGTGGGCCACAGTGGCTATGGCTACACCTTC.